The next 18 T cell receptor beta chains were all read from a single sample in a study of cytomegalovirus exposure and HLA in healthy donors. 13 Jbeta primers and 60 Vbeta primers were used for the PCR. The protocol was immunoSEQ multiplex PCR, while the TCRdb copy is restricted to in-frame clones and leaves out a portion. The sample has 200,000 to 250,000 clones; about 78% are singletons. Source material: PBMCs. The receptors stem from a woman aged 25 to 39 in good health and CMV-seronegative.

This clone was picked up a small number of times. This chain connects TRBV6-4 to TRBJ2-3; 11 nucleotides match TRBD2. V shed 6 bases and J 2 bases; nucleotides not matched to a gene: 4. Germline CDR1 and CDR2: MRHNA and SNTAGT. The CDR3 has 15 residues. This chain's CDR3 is CASSPGLADTDTQYF. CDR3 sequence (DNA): TGTGCCAGCAGCCCGGGACTAGCGGACACAGATACGCAGTATTTT.

Written as DNA, the CDR3 is TGTGCCATCCGACGGCCAGCGGGCACCTACAATGAGCAGTTCTTC. It encodes CAIRRPAGTYNEQFF. The chain is built from TRBV28 and TRBJ2-1; the D gene is possibly TRBD2 (6 bases). V dropped 10 bases and J dropped 2 bases, with 18 bases sitting between them. CDR3 length: 15 amino acids. CDR1 is MDHEN and CDR2 is SYDVKM in the germline V gene.

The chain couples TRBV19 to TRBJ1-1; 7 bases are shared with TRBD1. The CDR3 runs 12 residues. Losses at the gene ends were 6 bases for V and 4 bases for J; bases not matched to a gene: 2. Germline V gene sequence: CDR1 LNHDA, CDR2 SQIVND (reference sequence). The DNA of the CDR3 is TGTGCCAGTAGGACAGGGTTCACTGAAGCTTTCTTT. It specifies CASRTGFTEAFF.

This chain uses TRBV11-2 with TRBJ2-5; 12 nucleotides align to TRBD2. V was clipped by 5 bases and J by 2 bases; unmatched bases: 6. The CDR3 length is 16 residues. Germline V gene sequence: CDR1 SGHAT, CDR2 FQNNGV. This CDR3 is CASSLAGTSGQETQYF. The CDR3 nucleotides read TGTGCCAGCAGCCTGGCCGGGACTAGCGGGCAAGAGACCCAGTACTTC.

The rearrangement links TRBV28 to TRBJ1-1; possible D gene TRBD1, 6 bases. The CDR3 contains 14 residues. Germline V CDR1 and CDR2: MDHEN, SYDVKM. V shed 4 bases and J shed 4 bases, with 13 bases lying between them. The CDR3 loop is CASSYPDRVTEAFF. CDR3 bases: TGTGCCAGCAGTTATCCGGACAGAGTCACTGAAGCTTTCTTT.

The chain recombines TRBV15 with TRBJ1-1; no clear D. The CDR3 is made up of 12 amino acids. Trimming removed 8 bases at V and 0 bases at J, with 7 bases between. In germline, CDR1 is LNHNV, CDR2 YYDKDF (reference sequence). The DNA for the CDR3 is TGTGCCACCGCGGATCTGAACACTGAAGCTTTCTTT. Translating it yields CATADLNTEAFF. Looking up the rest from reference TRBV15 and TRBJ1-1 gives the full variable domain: DAMVIQNPRYQVTQFGKPVTLSCSQTLNHNVMYWYQQKSSQAPKLLFHYYDKDFNNEADTPDNFQSRRPNTSFCFLDIRSPGLGDTAMYLCATADLNTEAFFGQGTRLTVV.

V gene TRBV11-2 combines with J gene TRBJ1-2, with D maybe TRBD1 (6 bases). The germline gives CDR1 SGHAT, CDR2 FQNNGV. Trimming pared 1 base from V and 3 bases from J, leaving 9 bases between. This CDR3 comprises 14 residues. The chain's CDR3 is CASSLVQGDYGYTF. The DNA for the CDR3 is TGTGCCAGCAGCTTAGTACAGGGCGACTATGGCTACACCTTC.

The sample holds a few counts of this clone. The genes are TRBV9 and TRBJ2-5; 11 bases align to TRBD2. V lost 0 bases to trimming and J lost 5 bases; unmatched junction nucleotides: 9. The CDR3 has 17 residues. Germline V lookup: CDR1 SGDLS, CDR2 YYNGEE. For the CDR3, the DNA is TGTGCCAGCAGCGTAGGGATTAGCGGGGGGGCCGGGGAGACCCAGTACTTC. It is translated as CASSVGISGGAGETQYF. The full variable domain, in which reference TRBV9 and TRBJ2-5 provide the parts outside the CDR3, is DSGVTQTPKHLITATGQRVTLRCSPRSGDLSVYWYQQSLDQGLQFLIQYYNGEERAKGNILERFSAQQFPDLHSELNLSSLELGDSALYFCASSVGISGGAGETQYFGPGTRLLVL.

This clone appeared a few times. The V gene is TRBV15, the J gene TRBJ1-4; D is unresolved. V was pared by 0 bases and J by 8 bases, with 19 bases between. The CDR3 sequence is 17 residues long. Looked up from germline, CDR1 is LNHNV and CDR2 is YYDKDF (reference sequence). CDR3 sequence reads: CATSRDRSAGSREKLFF. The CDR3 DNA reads TGTGCCACCAGCAGAGATCGCTCCGCGGGGTCTAGGGAAAAACTGTTTTTT. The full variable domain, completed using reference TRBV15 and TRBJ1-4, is DAMVIQNPRYQVTQFGKPVTLSCSQTLNHNVMYWYQQKSSQAPKLLFHYYDKDFNNEADTPDNFQSRRPNTSFCFLDIRSPGLGDTAMYLCATSRDRSAGSREKLFFGSGTQLSVL.

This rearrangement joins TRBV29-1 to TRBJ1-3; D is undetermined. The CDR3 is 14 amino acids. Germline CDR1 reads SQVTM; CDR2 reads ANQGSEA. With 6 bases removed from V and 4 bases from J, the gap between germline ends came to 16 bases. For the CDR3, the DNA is TGCAGCGTCCAGAAAGGAGGAGGAGGAAACACCATATATTTT. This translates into CSVQKGGGGNTIYF.

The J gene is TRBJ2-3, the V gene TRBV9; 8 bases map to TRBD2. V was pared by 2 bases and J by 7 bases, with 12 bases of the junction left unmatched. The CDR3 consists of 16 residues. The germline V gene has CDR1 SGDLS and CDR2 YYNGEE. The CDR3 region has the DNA TGTGCCAGCAGCGTTGGGGGGCTAGCGGGCTCGAATACGCAGTATTTT. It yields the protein CASSVGGLAGSNTQYF.

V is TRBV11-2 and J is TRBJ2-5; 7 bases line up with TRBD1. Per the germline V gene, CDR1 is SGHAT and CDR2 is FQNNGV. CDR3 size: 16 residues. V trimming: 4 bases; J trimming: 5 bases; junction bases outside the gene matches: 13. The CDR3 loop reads CASSSQGQPTRETQYF. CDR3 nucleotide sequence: TGTGCCAGCAGCTCGCAGGGACAGCCAACGAGGGAGACCCAGTACTTC.

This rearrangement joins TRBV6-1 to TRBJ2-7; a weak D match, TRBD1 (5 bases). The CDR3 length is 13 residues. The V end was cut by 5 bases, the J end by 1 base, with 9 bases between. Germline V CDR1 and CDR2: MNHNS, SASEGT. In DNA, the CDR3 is TGTGCCAGCAGTCGTTACAGGTCCTACGAGCAGTACTTC. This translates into CASSRYRSYEQYF.

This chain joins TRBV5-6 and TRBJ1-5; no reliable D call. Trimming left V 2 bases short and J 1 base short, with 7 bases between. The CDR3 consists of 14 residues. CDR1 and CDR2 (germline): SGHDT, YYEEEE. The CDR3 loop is CASSFAGSNQPQHF. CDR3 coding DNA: TGTGCCAGCAGCTTTGCAGGCAGCAATCAGCCCCAGCATTTT.

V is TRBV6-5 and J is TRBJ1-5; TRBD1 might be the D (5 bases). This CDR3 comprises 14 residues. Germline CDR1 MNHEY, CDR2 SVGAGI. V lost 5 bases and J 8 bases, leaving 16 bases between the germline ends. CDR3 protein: CASSETGVFEPQHF. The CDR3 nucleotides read TGTGCCAGCAGTGAGACGGGGGTCTTTGAGCCCCAGCATTTT.

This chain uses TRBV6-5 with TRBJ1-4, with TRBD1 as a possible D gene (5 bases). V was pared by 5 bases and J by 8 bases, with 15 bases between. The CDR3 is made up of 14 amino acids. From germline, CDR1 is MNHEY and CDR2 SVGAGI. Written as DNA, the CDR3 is TGTGCCAGCAGTGAATTTAGGGGTGGAGAAAAACTGTTTTTT. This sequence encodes CASSEFRGGEKLFF.

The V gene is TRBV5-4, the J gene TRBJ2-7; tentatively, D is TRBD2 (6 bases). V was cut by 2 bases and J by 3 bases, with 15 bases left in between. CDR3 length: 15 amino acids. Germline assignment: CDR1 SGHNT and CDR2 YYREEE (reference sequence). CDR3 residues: CASSFPGGTFYEQYF. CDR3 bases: TGTGCCAGCAGCTTTCCCGGGGGAACTTTCTACGAGCAGTACTTC.

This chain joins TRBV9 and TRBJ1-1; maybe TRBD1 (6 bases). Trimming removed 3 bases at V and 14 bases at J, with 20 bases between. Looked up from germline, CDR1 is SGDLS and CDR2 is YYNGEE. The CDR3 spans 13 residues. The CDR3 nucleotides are TGTGCCAGCAGCGCCGCACCCGGGACAACAGCCTTCTTT. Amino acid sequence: CASSAAPGTTAFF.